This entry concerns a single T cell receptor beta chain. This CDR3 comprises 11 residues. Germline loops: CDR1 MNHEY, CDR2 SMNVEV (reference sequence). With 3 bases removed from V and 7 bases from J, the gap between germline ends came to 6 bases. The data are from a study of technical replicates of blood from a handful of donors. Using immunoSEQ multiplex PCR, the repertoire was profiled, and TCRdb retains in-frame clones only, with some absent. This sample has about 72,000 clones; 80% to 95% occur once, and the top ten carry roughly 0.33%. This receptor was taken from a human donor in good health. Specimen: T cells isolated from PBMCs. The chain couples TRBV27 to TRBJ2-5; D remains unclear. This chain's CDR3 is CASSFAGTQYF. CDR3 nucleotide sequence: TGTGCCAGCAGTTTCGCCGGGACCCAGTACTTC.